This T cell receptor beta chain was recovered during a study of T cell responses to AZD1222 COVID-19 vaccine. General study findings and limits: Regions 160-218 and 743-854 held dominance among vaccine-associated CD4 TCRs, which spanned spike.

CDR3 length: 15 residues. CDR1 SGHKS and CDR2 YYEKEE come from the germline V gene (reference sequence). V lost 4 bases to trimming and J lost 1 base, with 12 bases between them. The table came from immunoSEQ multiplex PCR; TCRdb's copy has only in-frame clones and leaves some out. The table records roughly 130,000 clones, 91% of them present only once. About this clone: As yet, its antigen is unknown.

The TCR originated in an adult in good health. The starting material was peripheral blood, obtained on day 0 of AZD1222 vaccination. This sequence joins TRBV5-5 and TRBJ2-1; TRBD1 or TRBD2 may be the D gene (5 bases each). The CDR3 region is CASSPLGTSYNEQFF. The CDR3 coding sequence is TGTGCCAGCAGCCCGTTGGGGACGTCCTACAATGAGCAGTTCTTC.